This TCR beta chain was retrieved from a study of cytomegalovirus exposure and HLA in healthy donors. PCR employed 60 Vbeta and 13 Jbeta primers. Assay: immunoSEQ multiplex PCR; the TCRdb copy retains only in-frame clones and omits some. The sample shows 75,000 to 100,000 clones, 65% to 85% of them seen only once. Germline-derived CDR1 and CDR2 are MDHEN and SYDVKM. The CDR3 is 16 residues long. V lost 3 bases to trimming and J lost 3 bases; unmatched junction nucleotides: 8. This sequence originates from a man aged 35-49 years in good health and CMV-seronegative. Sequences were obtained from PBMCs. The chain is built from TRBV28 and TRBJ2-7, with 10 positions matching TRBD2. CDR3 amino acids: CASSFPLAGKVYEQYF. For the CDR3, the DNA is TGTGCCAGCAGTTTCCCACTAGCGGGAAAAGTCTACGAGCAGTACTTC.